The 28 T cell receptor beta chains listed next were all sequenced from one sample in a study of blood T cell repertoires in COVID-19. Some clones are missing from TCRdb's copy, which holds only in-frame ones; the method was immunoSEQ multiplex PCR. Here the sample spans about 160,000 clones, roughly 78% being singletons. The specimen sequenced was peripheral blood. The source is a woman aged 60-70 years with COVID-19, enrolled during active disease.

This sequence joins TRBV7-2 and TRBJ1-2, with D tentatively TRBD1 (5 bases). Trimming left V 1 base short and J 4 bases short, with 16 bases between. This CDR3 spans 16 amino acids. Germline V gene sequence: CDR1 SGHTA, CDR2 FQGNSA. The CDR3 spells CASSLVSTGRAYGYTF. The CDR3 bases are TGTGCCAGCAGCTTAGTATCGACCGGCAGGGCCTATGGCTACACCTTC.

V usage is TRBV11-2 and J usage is TRBJ2-1; weak D call: TRBD2 (6 bases). This CDR3 is built from 13 residues. Trimming shortened V by 0 bases and J by 15 bases, and 15 bases separated the two germline ends. Per germline, CDR1 SGHAT and CDR2 FQNNGV. CDR3 sequence (DNA): TGTGCCAGCAGCTTAGATTTAAGCGGGCTCCGGTTCTTC. Translating it yields CASSLDLSGLRFF. Looking up the rest from reference TRBV11-2 and TRBJ2-1 gives the full variable domain: EAGVAQSPRYKIIEKRQSVAFWCNPISGHATLYWYQQILGQGPKLLIQFQNNGVVDDSQLPKDRFSAERLKGVDSTLKIQPAKLEDSAVYLCASSLDLSGLRFFGPGTRLTVL.

The chain carries TRBV28 and TRBJ1-1, with TRBD1 matching over 9 bases. CDR1 and CDR2 from the germline V gene are MDHEN and SYDVKM. V shed 6 bases, J shed 5 bases, and the junction held 4 bases outside the gene matches. CDR3 length equals 13 residues. In DNA form, the CDR3 reads TGTGCCAGCAGGGGACAGGGTGGGACTGAAGCTTTCTTT. This codes for CASRGQGGTEAFF.

This clone was found a few times. V is TRBV4-2 and J is TRBJ2-1; D might be TRBD2 (5 bases). The ends were cut back, 0 bases at V and 7 bases at J, with 13 bases in the middle. The CDR3 has 15 amino acids. Germline V gene data show CDR1 as LGHNA and CDR2 as YNFKEQ. The CDR3 reads CASSQEASRSNEQFF. As DNA, the CDR3 is TGTGCCAGCAGCCAAGAGGCTAGCCGGTCAAATGAGCAGTTCTTC.

CDR3 sequence (DNA): TGTGCCAGCAGTCGACTAGCGGGATATGAGCAGTTCTTC. Encoded protein: CASSRLAGYEQFF. The chain joins TRBV28 to TRBJ2-1; 11 bases are shared with TRBD2. J gave up 8 bases and V 5 bases, and 2 bases lay outside the gene matches. The length of the CDR3 is 13 residues. Germline CDR1 MDHEN, CDR2 SYDVKM.

This clone showed up many times. The chain combines TRBV7-6 with TRBJ1-1; possibly TRBD1 for D (6 bases). CDR3 size: 15 residues. Between the trimmed V and J ends, which lost 5 bases and 4 bases, there was a span of 17 bases. The germline gives CDR1 SGHVS, CDR2 FNYEAQ. The CDR3 loop is CASSPRAGVATEAFF. The CDR3, as DNA: TGTGCCAGCAGCCCCCGGGCAGGGGTGGCCACTGAAGCTTTCTTT.

V usage is TRBV5-1 and J usage is TRBJ2-3, with 13 bases identical to TRBD2. V was pared by 5 bases and J by 8 bases, with 5 bases of the junction left unmatched. CDR1 is SGHRS, CDR2 YFSETQ, per germline. CDR3 length: 14 amino acids. CDR3 in amino acids: CASSRTSGGGTQYF. The CDR3 DNA reads as TGCGCCAGCAGTCGGACTAGCGGGGGAGGTACGCAGTATTTT.

The chain is built from TRBV18 and TRBJ2-1; tentatively, D is TRBD2 (7 bases). The V gene lost 1 base and the J gene lost 5 bases, with 21 bases spanning the gap. Germline CDR1 and CDR2: KGHSH and LQKENI. This CDR3 comprises 18 residues. The CDR3 DNA follows: TGTGCCAGCTCACCACAGGCCGGACTAGGGGGGGGTCACAATGAGCAGTTCTTC. Translation: CASSPQAGLGGGHNEQFF.

The V call is TRBV6-5, the J call TRBJ2-1; 10 nucleotides agree with TRBD1. From germline, CDR1 is MNHEY and CDR2 SVGAGI. V gave up 6 bases and J gave up 7 bases; unmatched junction bases: 9. This CDR3 has 15 residues. This CDR3 is CASRSSGQGSNEQFF. CDR3 coding DNA: TGTGCCAGCAGATCGTCGGGACAGGGGTCGAATGAGCAGTTCTTC.

The rearrangement joins TRBV2 to TRBJ2-1; 12 nucleotides match TRBD2. V shed 5 bases and J 10 bases; nucleotides not matched to a gene: 9. Germline lookup yields CDR1 SNHLY and CDR2 FYNNEI. The CDR3 runs to 15 residues. For the CDR3, the DNA is TGTGCCAGCAGTCCCACTAGCGGGGGGTCTGAGGAGCAGTTCTTC. Translated: CASSPTSGGSEEQFF.

The chain combines TRBV9 with TRBJ2-2, with TRBD1 matching over 10 bases. CDR1 is SGDLS, CDR2 YYNGEE, per germline. The length of the CDR3 is 15 residues. Trimming removed 3 bases from V and 4 bases from J; junction bases left unmatched: 3. In nucleotides, the CDR3 is TGTGCCAGCAGCGGACGGACAGGGGGCACCGGGGAGCTGTTTTTT. It is translated as CASSGRTGGTGELFF.

The chain joins TRBV5-5 to TRBJ1-5; the D gene is possibly TRBD1 (5 bases). V was pared by 0 bases and J by 8 bases, with 12 bases between. CDR1 and CDR2 (germline): SGHKS, YYEKEE (reference sequence). CDR3 length: 14 residues. CDR3: CASSLASGPKPQHF. CDR3 in DNA: TGTGCCAGCAGCTTGGCGTCAGGGCCTAAGCCCCAGCATTTT.

This chain links TRBV5-1 with TRBJ1-2; 9 bases are a match to TRBD1. Germline-derived CDR1 and CDR2 are SGHRS and YFSETQ. V lost 0 bases and J lost 4; bases outside the gene matches: 1. The CDR3 loop spans 14 amino acids. The CDR3 spells CASSLGTGAYGYTF. DNA of the CDR3: TGCGCCAGCAGCTTGGGGACAGGGGCCTATGGCTACACCTTC.

The V and J genes are TRBV28 and TRBJ1-5; maybe TRBD1 (6 bases). V lost 3 bases to trimming and J lost 1 base, with 10 bases between them. Looked up from germline, CDR1 is MDHEN and CDR2 is SYDVKM. CDR3 size: 15 residues. The CDR3 is CASSLGGQSNQPQHF. CDR3 in DNA: TGTGCCAGCAGTTTGGGCGGACAGAGCAATCAGCCCCAGCATTTT.

V and J are TRBV27 and TRBJ2-7, with TRBD2 matching 7 bases. The V gene end was trimmed by 4 bases and the J gene end by 6 bases; junction bases not matched to a gene: 9. The CDR3 contains 14 residues. Germline lookup yields CDR1 MNHEY and CDR2 SMNVEV (reference sequence). The CDR3 here is CASSSSGRNSEQYF. In nucleotides, the CDR3 is TGTGCCAGCAGTTCTAGCGGCCGCAACTCCGAGCAGTACTTC.

The J gene is TRBJ1-1, the V gene TRBV5-1; TRBD1 might be the D (5 bases). The V and J ends lost 0 bases and 4 bases respectively, with 22 bases between them. Looked up from germline, CDR1 is SGHRS and CDR2 is YFSETQ. This CDR3 is 18 amino acids long. The CDR3 bases are TGCGCCAGCAGCTTGGAAGGGCAGGTAGGGGTAGACGGCACTGAAGCTTTCTTT. Translated: CASSLEGQVGVDGTEAFF.

The rearrangement links TRBV9 to TRBJ2-2; a possible D gene is TRBD1 (7 bases). The CDR3 is 13 residues long. Trimming stripped 3 bases from V and 6 bases from J, with 9 bases between. Germline values: CDR1 SGDLS, CDR2 YYNGEE. The CDR3 spells CASSGRGAGELFF. Written as DNA, the CDR3 is TGTGCCAGCAGCGGCAGGGGGGCCGGGGAGCTGTTTTTT.

The CDR3 is CASMGSLRIALHF. DNA for the CDR3: TGTGCCAGCATGGGCAGTCTTAGGATAGCCCTCCACTTT. V and J are TRBV6-5 and TRBJ1-6; no clear D gene. CDR3 length: 13 amino acids. The germline CDR1 and CDR2 sequences are MNHEY and SVGAGI. V lost 7 bases to trimming and J lost 14 bases, with 18 bases between them.

This clone appeared a few times. V is TRBV6-5 and J is TRBJ1-2; D may be TRBD1 (6 bases). The CDR3 length is 16 residues. Trimming removed 0 bases at V and 2 bases at J, with 13 bases between. Germline values: CDR1 MNHEY, CDR2 SVGAGI. CDR3: CASSYSIRGKNYGYTF. In DNA, the CDR3 is TGTGCCAGCAGTTACTCGATCAGGGGAAAGAACTATGGCTACACCTTC.

This clone was observed once. V usage is TRBV7-2 and J usage is TRBJ2-5; perhaps TRBD2 as D (6 bases). V was pared by 1 base and J by 5 bases, with 14 bases between. Germline loops: CDR1 SGHTA, CDR2 FQGNSA. This CDR3 is built from 15 residues. The CDR3 coding sequence is TGTGCCAGCAGCTTAGAACCGGGAGCCGTTGAGACCCAGTACTTC. The encoded protein is CASSLEPGAVETQYF. Combining the CDR3 with reference TRBV7-2 and TRBJ2-5 gives the whole variable domain GAGVSQSPSNKVTEKGKDVELRCDPISGHTALYWYRQSLGQGLEFLIYFQGNSAPDKSGLPSDRFSAERTGGSVSTLTIQRTQQEDSAVYLCASSLEPGAVETQYFGPGTRLLVL.

This clone was recorded a few times. CDR3 nucleotides: TGTGCCAGCACTACGGGATACACAGATACGCAGTATTTT. The encoded protein is CASTTGYTDTQYF. V and J are TRBV2 and TRBJ2-3; a weak D match, TRBD2 (5 bases). Germline CDR1 and CDR2: SNHLY and FYNNEI. V was cut by 7 bases and J by 2 bases, with 10 bases left in between. The CDR3 has 13 amino acids.

The rearrangement uses TRBV30 and TRBJ2-1, with 7 bases that match TRBD1. V gave up 0 bases and J gave up 6 bases; unmatched junction bases: 14. The CDR3 extends over 17 amino acids. The germline V gene encodes CDR1 GTSNPN and CDR2 SVGIG (reference sequence). CDR3: CAWSVKPYRGLPNEQFF. DNA for the CDR3: TGTGCCTGGAGTGTAAAGCCCTACAGGGGCCTTCCCAATGAGCAGTTCTTC.

The gene calls are TRBV23-1 and TRBJ2-1; D is possibly TRBD2 (6 bases). TRBV23-1 is marked as an open reading frame, function uncertain. This CDR3 comprises 13 residues. The ends were cut back, 9 bases at V and 3 bases at J, with 12 bases in the middle. In nucleotides, the CDR3 is TGCGCCAGTCGACTAGACGACTACAATGAGCAGTTCTTC. As protein: CASRLDDYNEQFF.

CDR3 coding DNA: TGTGCCAGCAGTTTTGCGGGGGATCAGCCCCAGCATTTT. Its protein product is CASSFAGDQPQHF. The chain joins TRBV28 to TRBJ1-5; TRBD1 might be the D (5 bases). V dropped 3 bases and J dropped 5 bases, with 8 bases sitting between them. In germline, CDR1 is MDHEN, CDR2 SYDVKM. The CDR3 totals 13 residues. The full variable domain, in which reference TRBV28 and TRBJ1-5 provide the parts outside the CDR3, is DVKVTQSSRYLVKRTGEKVFLECVQDMDHENMFWYRQDPGLGLRLIYFSYDVKMKEKGDIPEGYSVSREKKERFSLILESASTNQTSMYLCASSFAGDQPQHFGDGTRLSIL.

This clone was seen once. The chain has TRBV2 and TRBJ2-1; D call uncertain. Trimming stripped 8 bases from V and 0 bases from J, with 11 bases between. In germline, CDR1 is SNHLY, CDR2 FYNNEI. This CDR3 has 14 residues. DNA of the CDR3: TGTGCCAGCCTTAGAGACTTCTCCTACAATGAGCAGTTCTTC. Encoded protein: CASLRDFSYNEQFF.

The chain employs TRBV6-2 or TRBV6-3 and TRBJ2-3; 7 nucleotides line up with TRBD2. Germline-derived CDR1 and CDR2 are MNHEY and SVGEGT. The CDR3 has 16 amino acids. Trimming cost V 2 bases and J 5 bases; bases outside gene matches: 10. CDR3 protein: CASSYQVAGAGDTQYF. CDR3 DNA: TGTGCCAGCAGTTACCAAGTGGCGGGAGCGGGAGATACGCAGTATTTT.

This chain uses TRBV18 with TRBJ1-1, with D possibly matching TRBD1 (6 bases). The CDR3 has 18 residues. Trimming removed 6 bases from V and 1 base from J, with 24 bases in between. The germline V gene encodes CDR1 KGHSH and CDR2 LQKENI. This CDR3 reads CASSPLRGGRGANTEAFF. CDR3 DNA sequence: TGTGCCAGCTCGCCCCTCCGAGGGGGTCGGGGGGCGAACACTGAAGCTTTCTTT.

V and J are TRBV27 and TRBJ1-1, with 7 bases identical to TRBD1. The length of the CDR3 is 14 residues. V was clipped by 2 bases and J by 5 bases; unmatched bases: 5. The germline V gene has CDR1 MNHEY and CDR2 SMNVEV (reference sequence). This CDR3 reads CASSLAQGITEAFF. DNA of the CDR3: TGTGCCAGCAGTTTAGCACAGGGGATAACTGAAGCTTTCTTT.